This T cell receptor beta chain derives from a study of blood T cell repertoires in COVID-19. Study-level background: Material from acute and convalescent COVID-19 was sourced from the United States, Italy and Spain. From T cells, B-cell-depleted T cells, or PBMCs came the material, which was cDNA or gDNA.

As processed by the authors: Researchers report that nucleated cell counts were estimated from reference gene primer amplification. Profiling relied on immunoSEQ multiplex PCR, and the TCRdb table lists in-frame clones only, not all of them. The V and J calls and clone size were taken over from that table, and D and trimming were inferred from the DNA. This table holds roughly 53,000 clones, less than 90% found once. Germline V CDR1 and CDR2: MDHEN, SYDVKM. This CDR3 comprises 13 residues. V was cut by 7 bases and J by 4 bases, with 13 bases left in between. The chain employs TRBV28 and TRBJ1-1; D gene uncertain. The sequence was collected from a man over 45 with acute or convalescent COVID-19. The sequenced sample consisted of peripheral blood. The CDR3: CASIMGSFTEAFF. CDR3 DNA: TGTGCCAGCATCATGGGCAGCTTCACTGAAGCTTTCTTT.